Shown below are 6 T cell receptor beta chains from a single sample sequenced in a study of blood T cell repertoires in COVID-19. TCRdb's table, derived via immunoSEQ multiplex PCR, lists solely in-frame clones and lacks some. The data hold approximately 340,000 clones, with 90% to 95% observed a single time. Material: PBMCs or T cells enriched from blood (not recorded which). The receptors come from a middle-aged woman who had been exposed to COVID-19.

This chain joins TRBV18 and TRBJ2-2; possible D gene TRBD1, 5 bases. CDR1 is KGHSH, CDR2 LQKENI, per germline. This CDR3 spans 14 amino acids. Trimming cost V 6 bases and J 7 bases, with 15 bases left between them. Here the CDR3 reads CASSHPTGFGELFF. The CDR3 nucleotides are TGTGCCAGCTCCCATCCTACAGGTTTCGGGGAGCTGTTTTTT.

This CDR3 reads CASSLNTGSKFSPLHF. In DNA form, the CDR3 reads TGTGCCAGCAGCTTGAACACTGGGAGTAAATTTTCACCCCTCCACTTT. V gene TRBV7-6 combines with J gene TRBJ1-6; no reliable D call. This CDR3 comprises 16 residues. The V end lost 3 bases, the J end lost 9 bases, and 18 bases lay between the germline ends. The germline CDR1 and CDR2 sequences are SGHVS and FNYEAQ.

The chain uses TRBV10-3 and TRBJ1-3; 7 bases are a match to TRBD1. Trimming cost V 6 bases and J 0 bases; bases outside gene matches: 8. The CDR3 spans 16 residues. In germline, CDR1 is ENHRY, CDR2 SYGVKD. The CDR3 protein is CAISHGRDSSGNTIYF. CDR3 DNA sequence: TGTGCCATCAGCCACGGAAGGGACAGCTCTGGAAACACCATATATTTT.

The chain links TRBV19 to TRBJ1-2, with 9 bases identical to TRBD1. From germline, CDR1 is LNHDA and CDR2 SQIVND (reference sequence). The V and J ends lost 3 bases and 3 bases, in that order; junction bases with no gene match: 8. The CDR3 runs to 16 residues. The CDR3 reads CASSMSGQGYDYGYTF. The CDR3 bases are TGTGCCAGTAGTATGTCGGGACAGGGTTACGACTATGGCTACACCTTC.

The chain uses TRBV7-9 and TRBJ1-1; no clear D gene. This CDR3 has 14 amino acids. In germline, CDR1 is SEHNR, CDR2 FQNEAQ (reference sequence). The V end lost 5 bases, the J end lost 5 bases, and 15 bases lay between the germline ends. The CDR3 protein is CASSPLSPPTEAFF. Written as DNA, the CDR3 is TGTGCCAGCAGCCCCCTTTCCCCCCCGACTGAAGCTTTCTTT.

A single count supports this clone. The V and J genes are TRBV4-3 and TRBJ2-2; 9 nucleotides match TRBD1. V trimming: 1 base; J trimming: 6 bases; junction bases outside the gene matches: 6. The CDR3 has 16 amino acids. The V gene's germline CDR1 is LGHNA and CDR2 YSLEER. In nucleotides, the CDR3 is TGCGCCAGCAGCCAAGTTACCGGGACAGGGCCCGGGGAGCTGTTTTTT. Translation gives CASSQVTGTGPGELFF.